This TCR beta chain was observed in a study of shared clonotypes between healthy human individuals. Looking at the study overall: Per-donor plates numbered three CD4 naive, three CD4 memory, two CD8 naive and one CD8 memory.

Study-wide findings and caveats: Sampling covered nothing but blood. Tissue TCR repertoires likely differ from those found in blood. Generally, naive subsets came out with larger estimated richness than memory subsets.

The CDR3 is made up of 15 amino acids. CDR1 is MNHNY and CDR2 is SVGAGI in the germline V gene (reference sequence). J was trimmed by 9 bases and V by 5 bases; bases with no gene match: 10. This clone was recorded a few times. Its target is not known. Per the study methods: Without quality scores, immunoSEQ junctional reads could not be filtered like full-length reads. Data came from immunoSEQ multiplex PCR; TCRdb stores just in-frame clones and leaves some out. The V and J calls and the clone size are those of that table, but D and trimming were determined from the DNA. This table has 950,000 to 1,100,000 clones, about 77% appearing once.

This receptor was identified in a man aged 18 to 29 in good health. Specimen: memory CD4+ T cells sorted from blood. The subset is: CD45RA-negative fraction. This chain joins TRBV6-6 and TRBJ1-6; 7 nucleotides agree with TRBD1. CDR3 nucleotides: TGTGCCAGCAGTAACGCCGGGACAGAGAGTTCACCCCTCCACTTT. It is translated as CASSNAGTESSPLHF.